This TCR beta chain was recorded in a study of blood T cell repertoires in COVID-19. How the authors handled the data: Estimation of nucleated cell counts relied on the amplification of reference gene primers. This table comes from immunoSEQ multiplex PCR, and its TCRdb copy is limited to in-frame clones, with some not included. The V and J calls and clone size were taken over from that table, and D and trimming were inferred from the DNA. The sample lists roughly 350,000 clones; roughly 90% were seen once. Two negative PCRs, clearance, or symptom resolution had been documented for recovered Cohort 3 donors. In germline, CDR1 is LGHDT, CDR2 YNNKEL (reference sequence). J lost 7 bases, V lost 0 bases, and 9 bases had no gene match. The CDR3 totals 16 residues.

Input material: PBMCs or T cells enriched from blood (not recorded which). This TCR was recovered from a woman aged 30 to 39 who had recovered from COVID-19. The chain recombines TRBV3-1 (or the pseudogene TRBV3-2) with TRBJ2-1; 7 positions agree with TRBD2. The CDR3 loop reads CASSQEGGYSGNEQFF. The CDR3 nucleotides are TGTGCCAGCAGCCAAGAGGGGGGATATAGCGGGAATGAGCAGTTCTTC.